What follows describes a single T cell receptor (beta chain). This record comes from a study of CD8 T cells in ankylosing spondylitis. TCRdb re-called the 5' RACE reads with MiXCR, one entry per CDR3 protein. The repertoire consists of roughly 130,000 distinct CDR3 sequences, with roughly 6.6% occurring once and the leading ten covering 9% to 15%. Germline V CDR1 and CDR2: LNHDA, SQIVND (reference sequence). This CDR3 comprises 13 residues. Trimming took 11 bases from V and 4 from J, leaving 17 bases between them. The sequence was collected from a male donor with ankylosing spondylitis or in good health (not recorded which). The chain combines TRBV19 with TRBJ1-2; D gene unclear. The sample consisted of blood, either unsorted or a sorted T cell fraction (not recorded which). Here the CDR3 reads CALRPREFYGYTF. CDR3 in DNA: TGTGCCTTACGACCGCGCGAGTTCTATGGCTACACCTTC.